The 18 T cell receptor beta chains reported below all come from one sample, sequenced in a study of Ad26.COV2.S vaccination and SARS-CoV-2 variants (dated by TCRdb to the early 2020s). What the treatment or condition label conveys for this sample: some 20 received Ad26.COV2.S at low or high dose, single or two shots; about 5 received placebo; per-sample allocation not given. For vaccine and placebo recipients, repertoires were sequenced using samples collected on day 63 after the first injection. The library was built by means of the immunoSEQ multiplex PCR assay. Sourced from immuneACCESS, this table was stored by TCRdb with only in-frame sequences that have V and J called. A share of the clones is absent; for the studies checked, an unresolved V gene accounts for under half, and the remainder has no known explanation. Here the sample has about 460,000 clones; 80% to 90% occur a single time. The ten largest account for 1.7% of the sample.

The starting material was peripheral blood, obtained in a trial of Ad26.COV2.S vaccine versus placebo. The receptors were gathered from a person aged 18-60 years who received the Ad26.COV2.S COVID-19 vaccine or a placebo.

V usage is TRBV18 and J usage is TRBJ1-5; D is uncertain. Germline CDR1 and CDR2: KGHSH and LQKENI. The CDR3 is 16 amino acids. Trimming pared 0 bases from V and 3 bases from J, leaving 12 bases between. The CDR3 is CASSPPGGLHNQPQHF. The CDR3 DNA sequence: TGTGCCAGCTCACCACCCGGCGGACTGCACAATCAGCCCCAGCATTTT.

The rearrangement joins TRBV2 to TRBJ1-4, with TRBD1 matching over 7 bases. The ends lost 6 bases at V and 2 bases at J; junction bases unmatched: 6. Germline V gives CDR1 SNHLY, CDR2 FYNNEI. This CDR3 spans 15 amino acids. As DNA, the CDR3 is TGTGCCAGCAGCCGGGACAGAGGCACTAATGAAAAACTGTTTTTT. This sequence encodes CASSRDRGTNEKLFF.

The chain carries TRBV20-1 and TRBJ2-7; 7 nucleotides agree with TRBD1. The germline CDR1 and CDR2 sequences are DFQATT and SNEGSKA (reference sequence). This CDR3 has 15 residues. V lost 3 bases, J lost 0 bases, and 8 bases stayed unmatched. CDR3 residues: CSASRTWTGSYEQYF. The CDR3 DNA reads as TGCAGTGCTAGTAGGACCTGGACAGGCTCCTACGAGCAGTACTTC.

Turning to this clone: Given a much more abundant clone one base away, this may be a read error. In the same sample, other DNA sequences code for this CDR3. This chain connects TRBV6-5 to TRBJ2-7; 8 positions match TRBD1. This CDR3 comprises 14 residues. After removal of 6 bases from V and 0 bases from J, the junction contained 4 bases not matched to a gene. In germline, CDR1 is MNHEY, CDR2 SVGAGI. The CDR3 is CASRRTGSSYEQYF. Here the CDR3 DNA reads TGTGCCAGCAGGCGGACAGGGAGCTCCTACGAGCAGTACTTC.

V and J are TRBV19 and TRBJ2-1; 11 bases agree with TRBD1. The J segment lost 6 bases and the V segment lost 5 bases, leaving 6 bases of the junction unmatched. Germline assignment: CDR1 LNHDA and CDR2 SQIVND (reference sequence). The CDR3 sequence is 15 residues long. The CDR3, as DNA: TGTGCCAGTAGTCGGACAGGGGGCCCTTCCAATGAGCAGTTCTTC. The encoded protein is CASSRTGGPSNEQFF.

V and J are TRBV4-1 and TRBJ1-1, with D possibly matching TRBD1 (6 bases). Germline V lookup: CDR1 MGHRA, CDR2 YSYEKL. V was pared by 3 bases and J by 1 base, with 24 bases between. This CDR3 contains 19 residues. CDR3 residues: CASSQMGFQGLEKNTEAFF. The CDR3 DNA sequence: TGCGCCAGCAGCCAGATGGGGTTTCAGGGGCTAGAGAAGAACACTGAAGCTTTCTTT.

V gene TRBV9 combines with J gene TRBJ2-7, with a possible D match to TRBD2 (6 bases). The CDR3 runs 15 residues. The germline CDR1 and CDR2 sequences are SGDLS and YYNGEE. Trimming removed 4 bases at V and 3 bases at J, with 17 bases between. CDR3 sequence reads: CASSPRTGTVYEQYF. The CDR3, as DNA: TGTGCCAGCAGCCCACGGACCGGGACTGTCTACGAGCAGTACTTC.

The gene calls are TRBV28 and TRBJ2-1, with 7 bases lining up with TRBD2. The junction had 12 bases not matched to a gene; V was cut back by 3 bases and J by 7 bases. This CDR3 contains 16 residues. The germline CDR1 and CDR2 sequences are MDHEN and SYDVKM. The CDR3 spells CASSFRAQGGWNEQFF. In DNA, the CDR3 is TGTGCCAGCAGTTTCAGGGCGCAGGGAGGGTGGAATGAGCAGTTCTTC. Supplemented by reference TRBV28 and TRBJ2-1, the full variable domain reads DVKVTQSSRYLVKRTGEKVFLECVQDMDHENMFWYRQDPGLGLRLIYFSYDVKMKEKGDIPEGYSVSREKKERFSLILESASTNQTSMYLCASSFRAQGGWNEQFFGPGTRLTVL.

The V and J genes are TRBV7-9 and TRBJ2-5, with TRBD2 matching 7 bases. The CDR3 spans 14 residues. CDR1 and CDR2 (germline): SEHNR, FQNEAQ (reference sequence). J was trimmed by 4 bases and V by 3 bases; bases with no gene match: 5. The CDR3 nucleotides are TGTGCCAGCAGCTTTCGTGCGGGAGTAGAGACCCAGTACTTC. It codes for CASSFRAGVETQYF.

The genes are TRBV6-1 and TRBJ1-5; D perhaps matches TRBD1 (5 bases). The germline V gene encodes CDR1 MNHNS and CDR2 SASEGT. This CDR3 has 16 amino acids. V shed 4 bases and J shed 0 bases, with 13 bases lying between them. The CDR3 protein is CASSATEGFSNQPQHF. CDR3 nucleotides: TGTGCCAGCAGTGCTACGGAGGGGTTTAGCAATCAGCCCCAGCATTTT.

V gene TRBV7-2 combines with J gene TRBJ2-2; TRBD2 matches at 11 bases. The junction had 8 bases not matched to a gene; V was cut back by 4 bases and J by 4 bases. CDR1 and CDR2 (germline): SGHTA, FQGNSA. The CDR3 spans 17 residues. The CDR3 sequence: CASSWIAGGPVTGELFF. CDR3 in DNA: TGTGCCAGCAGCTGGATAGCGGGAGGGCCTGTCACCGGGGAGCTGTTTTTT.

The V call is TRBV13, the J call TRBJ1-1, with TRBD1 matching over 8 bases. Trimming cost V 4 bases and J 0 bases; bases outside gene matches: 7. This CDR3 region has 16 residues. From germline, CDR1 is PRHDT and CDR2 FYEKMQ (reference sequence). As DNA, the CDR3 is TGTGCCAGCAGCTCCCACAGGGGGGCTATGAACACTGAAGCTTTCTTT. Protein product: CASSSHRGAMNTEAFF.

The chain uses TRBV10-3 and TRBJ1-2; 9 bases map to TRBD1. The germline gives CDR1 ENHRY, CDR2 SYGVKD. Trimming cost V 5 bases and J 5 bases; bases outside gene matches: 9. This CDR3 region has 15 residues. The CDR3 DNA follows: TGTGCCATCAGTAATCCGGGACAGGGCTATTATGGCTACACCTTC. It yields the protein CAISNPGQGYYGYTF.

CDR3 bases: TGTGCCAGCAGTTACGCCGGGAAAACATATAATTCACCCCTCCACTTT. Protein: CASSYAGKTYNSPLHF. The chain recombines TRBV6-5 with TRBJ1-6; D not resolved. Germline loops: CDR1 MNHEY, CDR2 SVGAGI. Trimming took off 2 bases at V and 4 bases at J, with 12 bases between the two ends. CDR3 size: 16 residues.

The DNA for the CDR3 is TGTGCCAGCAGCGCCGGACAGGGTGGGGATGGCTACACCTTC. Its translation is CASSAGQGGDGYTF. The J gene is TRBJ1-2, the V gene TRBV9; 8 bases agree with TRBD1. The CDR3 has 14 amino acids. Germline CDR1 and CDR2: SGDLS and YYNGEE. V dropped 3 bases and J dropped 6; count of bases not matched to a gene: 7.

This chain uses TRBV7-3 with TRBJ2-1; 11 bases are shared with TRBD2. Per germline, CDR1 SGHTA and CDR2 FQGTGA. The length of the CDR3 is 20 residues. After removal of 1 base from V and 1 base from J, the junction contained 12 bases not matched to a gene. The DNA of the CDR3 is TGTGCCAGCAGCTTAATGAGGCCGGGTAGCGGGAGGGGTTCCTACAATGAGCAGTTCTTC. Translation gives CASSLMRPGSGRGSYNEQFF. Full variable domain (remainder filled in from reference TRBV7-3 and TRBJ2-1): GAGVSQTPSNKVTEKGKYVELRCDPISGHTALYWYRQSLGQGPEFLIYFQGTGAADDSGLPNDRFFAVRPEGSVSTLKIQRTERGDSAVYLCASSLMRPGSGRGSYNEQFFGPGTRLTVL.

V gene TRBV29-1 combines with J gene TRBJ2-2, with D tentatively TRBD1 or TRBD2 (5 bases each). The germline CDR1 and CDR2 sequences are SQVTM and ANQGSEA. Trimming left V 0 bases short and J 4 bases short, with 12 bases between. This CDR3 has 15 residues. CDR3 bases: TGCAGCGTTGAAGATTCGGGACGTCGCACCGGGGAGCTGTTTTTT. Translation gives CSVEDSGRRTGELFF.

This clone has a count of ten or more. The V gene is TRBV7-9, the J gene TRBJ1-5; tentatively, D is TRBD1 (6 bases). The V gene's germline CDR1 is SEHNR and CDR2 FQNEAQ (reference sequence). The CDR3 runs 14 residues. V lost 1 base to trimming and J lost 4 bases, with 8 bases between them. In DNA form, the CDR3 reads TGTGCCAGCAGCTTAGGGGGGCCGAATCAGCCCCAGCATTTT. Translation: CASSLGGPNQPQHF.